This T cell receptor beta chain is drawn from a study of T cell responses to AZD1222 COVID-19 vaccine. Study-level points and caveats: Close to half of all spike-specific TCRs reportedly target regions of the variants that are unmutated.

This table comes from immunoSEQ multiplex PCR, and its TCRdb copy is limited to in-frame clones, with some not included. The sample shows over 100,000 clones, about 87% of them seen only once. Trimming left V 1 base short and J 0 bases short, with 7 bases between. CDR1 and CDR2 (germline): MNHNS, SASEGT. The CDR3 runs 15 residues. For this clone: Its antigen is still unknown.

J is TRBJ1-5 and V is TRBV6-1; D is undetermined. The input for sequencing was peripheral blood, taken on day 0 of AZD1222 vaccination. This TCR was sampled from an adult in good health. The CDR3 spells CASSEVHYSNQPQHF. In DNA form, the CDR3 reads TGTGCCAGCAGTGAAGTTCACTATAGCAATCAGCCCCAGCATTTT.